These 20 T cell receptor beta chains originate from one sample sequenced in a study of OX40 agonist ivuxolimab in advanced cancers. Some clones are missing from TCRdb's copy, which holds only in-frame ones; the method was immunoSEQ multiplex PCR. This sample carries 30,000 to 40,000 clones, 70% to 85% of them seen once, and the ten largest clones take 14% to 15%. Sequenced here: CD4+ or CD8+ T cells sorted from blood, sampled in a trial of the OX40 agonist ivuxolimab. Receptors were obtained from an adult with an advanced solid tumor such as melanoma, head and neck, liver or kidney cancer.

This clone has just a few counts. The J gene is TRBJ1-6, the V gene TRBV28; D unclear. V gave up 6 bases and J gave up 6 bases, with 15 bases separating them. The germline gives CDR1 MDHEN, CDR2 SYDVKM. The CDR3 is 15 residues long. The CDR3 spells CASSRRHVINSPLHF. The CDR3 DNA is TGTGCCAGCAGCCGAAGACACGTGATTAATTCACCCCTCCACTTT.

The genes are TRBV11-3 and TRBJ2-3; either TRBD1 or TRBD2 may fit D (5 bases each). In germline, CDR1 is SGHNT, CDR2 YENEEA. V dropped 3 bases and J dropped 3 bases, with 10 bases sitting between them. CDR3 length equals 14 residues. The CDR3 DNA follows: TGTGCCAGCAGCTTTCGAGGGGTAACAGATACGCAGTATTTT. This translates into CASSFRGVTDTQYF.

This CDR3 reads CASSPPGRSRGNEQFF. DNA of the CDR3: TGTGCCAGCTCACCACCCGGCCGCTCGCGGGGCAATGAGCAGTTCTTC. V gene TRBV18 combines with J gene TRBJ2-1; possibly TRBD2 for D (6 bases). Deletions cut 0 bases from V and 6 bases from J, with 15 bases between. Germline CDR1 is KGHSH and CDR2 is LQKENI. This CDR3 has 16 amino acids.

This chain's CDR3 is CASSYGGRDQPQHF. CDR3 DNA sequence: TGTGCCAGCAGTTACGGTGGGAGGGATCAGCCCCAGCATTTT. J is TRBJ1-5 and V is TRBV6-6, with D unresolved. CDR1 is MNHNY and CDR2 is SVGAGI in the germline V gene (reference sequence). The CDR3 contains 14 residues. Trimming removed 2 bases at V and 5 bases at J, with 10 bases between.

J is TRBJ1-3 and V is TRBV6-8; D remains ambiguous. Between the trimmed V and J ends, which lost 7 bases and 10 bases, there was a span of 11 bases. The CDR3 has 11 residues. Germline V gene lookup returns CDR1 MNHGY and CDR2 SAAAGT. This chain's CDR3 is CASMIGRTIYF. In DNA, the CDR3 is TGTGCCAGCATGATCGGCCGGACCATATATTTT.

The chain has TRBV15 and TRBJ2-2; no definite D call. The CDR3 is made up of 15 amino acids. The V and J ends lost 3 bases and 2 bases respectively, with 10 bases between them. Germline V gives CDR1 LNHNV, CDR2 YYDKDF (reference sequence). The CDR3 here is CATSSKGGNTGELFF. The DNA for the CDR3 is TGTGCCACCAGCAGTAAGGGTGGCAACACCGGGGAGCTGTTTTTT.

The rearrangement uses TRBV19 and TRBJ1-2; maybe TRBD1 (5 bases). Germline V gene sequence: CDR1 LNHDA, CDR2 SQIVND (reference sequence). This CDR3 has 14 residues. The ends were cut back, 1 base at V and 6 bases at J, with 12 bases in the middle. CDR3 nucleotides: TGTGCCAGTAGTATAGTCAGGGCTGGAAATGGCTACACCTTC. It translates to CASSIVRAGNGYTF.

The chain carries TRBV13 and TRBJ1-1, with a weak D call TRBD1 (6 bases). The CDR3 spans 12 residues. The V and J ends lost 6 bases and 5 bases respectively, with 10 bases between them. Germline values: CDR1 PRHDT, CDR2 FYEKMQ (reference sequence). The CDR3 DNA reads as TGTGCCAGCAGTTTCAGGGGAACTGAAGCTTTCTTT. It yields the protein CASSFRGTEAFF.

The chain has TRBV28 and TRBJ1-6; D is uncertain. Looked up from germline, CDR1 is MDHEN and CDR2 is SYDVKM. Between the trimmed V and J ends, which lost 6 bases and 5 bases, there was a span of 8 bases. CDR3 length equals 13 residues. In DNA form, the CDR3 reads TGTGCCAGCAGGGACCGAGATAATTCACCCCTCCACTTT. Protein: CASRDRDNSPLHF. The full variable domain, completed using reference TRBV28 and TRBJ1-6, is DVKVTQSSRYLVKRTGEKVFLECVQDMDHENMFWYRQDPGLGLRLIYFSYDVKMKEKGDIPEGYSVSREKKERFSLILESASTNQTSMYLCASRDRDNSPLHFGNGTRLTVT.

The rearrangement links TRBV9 to TRBJ2-1; 7 nucleotides line up with TRBD2. The CDR3 has 14 amino acids. Per the germline V gene, CDR1 is SGDLS and CDR2 is YYNGEE. J lost 2 bases, V lost 4 bases, and 3 bases had no gene match. The CDR3 DNA sequence: TGTGCCAGCAGCACAAGCGGGACCTACAATGAGCAGTTCTTC. Protein: CASSTSGTYNEQFF.

The chain combines TRBV11-2 with TRBJ2-5; tentative D call: TRBD1 (6 bases). The germline V gene has CDR1 SGHAT and CDR2 FQNNGV. V shed 5 bases and J shed 10 bases, with 14 bases lying between them. The CDR3 has 12 amino acids. The CDR3 is CASSQGPGDQYF. CDR3 in DNA: TGTGCCAGCAGCCAGGGCCCAGGGGACCAGTACTTC.

The chain employs TRBV14 and TRBJ1-6; D gene ambiguous. Trimming pared 0 bases from V and 7 bases from J, leaving 4 bases between. The CDR3 is 13 amino acids. Germline V gene data show CDR1 as SGHDN and CDR2 as FVKESK. The CDR3 spells CASSQDGNSPLHF. The CDR3 DNA is TGTGCCAGCAGCCAAGATGGAAATTCACCCCTCCACTTT.

Concerning this clone: An end of the junction does not agree with germline; a read error may underlie this. The sample carries other DNA sequences with the same CDR3. The chain has TRBV6-1 and TRBJ1-6; D gene unclear. The CDR3 is 15 residues long. Per the germline V gene, CDR1 is MNHNS and CDR2 is SASEGT. The CDR3, as DNA: TGTGCCAGCAGTGTAGAAAGCTCCTATAATTCGCCCCTCCACTTT. Translation gives CASSVESSYNSPLHF.

V usage is TRBV28 and J usage is TRBJ2-1, with TRBD1 as a possible D gene (5 bases). The germline gives CDR1 MDHEN, CDR2 SYDVKM. Trimming pared 3 bases from V and 4 bases from J, leaving 7 bases between. The CDR3 has 13 amino acids. The CDR3 is CASSFRGYNEQFF. The CDR3 DNA sequence: TGTGCCAGCAGTTTTAGGGGTTACAATGAGCAGTTCTTC. The full variable domain, its missing parts supplied by reference TRBV28 and TRBJ2-1, is DVKVTQSSRYLVKRTGEKVFLECVQDMDHENMFWYRQDPGLGLRLIYFSYDVKMKEKGDIPEGYSVSREKKERFSLILESASTNQTSMYLCASSFRGYNEQFFGPGTRLTVL.

The chain uses TRBV11-2 and TRBJ2-3; 14 nucleotides agree with TRBD2. The CDR3 runs to 15 residues. The V segment lost 4 bases and the J segment 4 bases; nucleotides outside the gene matches: 1. The germline V gene has CDR1 SGHAT and CDR2 FQNNGV. CDR3 sequence reads: CASSWTSGGSDTQYF. The CDR3 DNA sequence: TGTGCCAGCAGCTGGACTAGCGGGGGGTCAGATACGCAGTATTTT.

This chain links TRBV28 with TRBJ1-2; the D is unclear. Germline values: CDR1 MDHEN, CDR2 SYDVKM. Trimming cost V 9 bases and J 4 bases, with 24 bases left between them. The CDR3 contains 16 residues. The DNA of the CDR3 is TGTGCCAGTACTGAGGCGGGAGGGCGTATAGGCTATGGCTACACCTTC. Its translation: CASTEAGGRIGYGYTF.

Concerning this clone: One junction end disagrees with the germline gene, perhaps due to a read error. This chain joins TRBV7-9 and TRBJ2-1; the D gene is possibly TRBD2 (5 bases). CDR1 is SEHNR, CDR2 FQNEAQ, per germline (reference sequence). The CDR3 has 12 amino acids. The DNA for the CDR3 is TGTGCCAGCAGCACCGCGACCCAGGCGGGTGTCTTC. This codes for CASSTATQAGVF.

This clone turned up a few times. This chain uses TRBV19 with TRBJ1-2, with D unresolved. The germline V gene encodes CDR1 LNHDA and CDR2 SQIVND (reference sequence). The V and J ends lost 0 bases and 4 bases respectively, with 6 bases between them. The CDR3 covers 13 residues. CDR3 coding DNA: TGTGCCAGTAGTATAGAAGTTTTCTATGGCTACACCTTC. As protein: CASSIEVFYGYTF.

This clone was observed once. This chain joins TRBV7-9 and TRBJ2-5, with 8 bases matching TRBD1. In germline, CDR1 is SEHNR, CDR2 FQNEAQ (reference sequence). The CDR3 runs to 14 residues. V was pared by 2 bases and J by 5 bases, with 4 bases of the junction left unmatched. CDR3 in DNA: TGTGCCAGCAGCTTATCCCAGGGGGCCGAGACCCAGTACTTC. It yields the protein CASSLSQGAETQYF.

The CDR3 here is CASSPHDSGMDEQFF. DNA for the CDR3: TGTGCCAGCAGCCCCCATGATAGCGGGATGGATGAGCAGTTCTTC. The chain has TRBV7-3 and TRBJ2-1, with TRBD2 matching over 8 bases. CDR1 is SGHTA and CDR2 is FQGTGA in the germline V gene. The CDR3 is 15 amino acids. V dropped 5 bases and J dropped 8; count of bases not matched to a gene: 11.